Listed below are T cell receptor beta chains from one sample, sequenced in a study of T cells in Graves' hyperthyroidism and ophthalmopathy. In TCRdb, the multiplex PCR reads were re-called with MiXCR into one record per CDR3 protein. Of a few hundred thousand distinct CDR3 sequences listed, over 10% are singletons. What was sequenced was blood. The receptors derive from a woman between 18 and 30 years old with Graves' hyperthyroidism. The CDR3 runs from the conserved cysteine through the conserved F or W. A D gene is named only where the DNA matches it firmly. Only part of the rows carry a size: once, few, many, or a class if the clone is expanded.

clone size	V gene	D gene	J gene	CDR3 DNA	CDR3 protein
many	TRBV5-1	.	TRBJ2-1	TGCGCCAGCAGCTTGGCCGGGGCAGTAACCTACAATGAGCAGTTCTTC	CASSLAGAVTYNEQFF
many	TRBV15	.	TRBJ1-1	TGTGCCACCGGTCGGGGGAACACTGAAGCTTTCTTT	CATGRGNTEAFF
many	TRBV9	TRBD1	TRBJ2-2	TGTGCCAGCAGCGTAACTCGACAGGGGGCGTTGGCCGGGGAGCTGTTTTTT	CASSVTRQGALAGELFF
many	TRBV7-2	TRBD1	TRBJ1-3	TGTGCCAGCAGCTCGACAGGGGGATCCGGAAACACCATATATTTT	CASSSTGGSGNTIYF
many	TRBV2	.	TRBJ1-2	TGTGCCAGCAGTGAAACGGACTTAGGGTATGGCTACACCTTC	CASSETDLGYGYTF
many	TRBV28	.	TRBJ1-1	TGTGCCAGCAGTTCCACAGGCTACACTGAAGCTTTCTTT	CASSSTGYTEAFF
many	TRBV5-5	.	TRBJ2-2	TGTGCCAGCAGCTTGTGGCAGACGAACACCGGGGAGCTGTTTTTT	CASSLWQTNTGELFF
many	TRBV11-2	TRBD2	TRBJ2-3	TGTGCCAGCAGCCCAAGAGCGGGAGGTGTGGATACGCAGTATTTT	CASSPRAGGVDTQYF
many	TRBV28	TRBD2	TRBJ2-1	TGTGCCAGCAGTTTTCCGCTAATGACTAGCGGGGGAGTCAATGAGCAGTTCTTC	CASSFPLMTSGGVNEQFF
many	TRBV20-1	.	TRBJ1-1	TGCAGTGCTCTACGGGGCCCCCCGAACACTGAAGCTTTCTTT	CSALRGPPNTEAFF
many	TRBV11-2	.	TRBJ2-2	TGTGCCAGCAGTCCCGGGGGGCGCCTGGGCGGGGAGCTGTTTTTT	CASSPGGRLGGELFF
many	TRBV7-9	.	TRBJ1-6	TGTGCCAGCAGCCACCTGGCAGCGGGGATGAGGTCACCCCTCCACTTT	CASSHLAAGMRSPLHF
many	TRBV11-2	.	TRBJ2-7	TGTGCCAGCAGCCTACTGGCACGGGGGCCAAGCCACGAGCAGTACTTC	CASSLLARGPSHEQYF
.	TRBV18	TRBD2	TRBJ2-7	TGTGCCAGCTCACCGATGGGACTAGCGGGAGAAGAGCAGTACTTC	CASSPMGLAGEEQYF
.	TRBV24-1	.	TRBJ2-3	TGTGCCACCAGTGATCATCGGGGGTCCTTGATTCCCACAGATACGCAGTATTTT	CATSDHRGSLIPTDTQYF
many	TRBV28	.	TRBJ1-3	TGTGCCAGCAGTTTAGGGGTTGACTTTTACCTCTCTGGAAACACCATATATTTT	CASSLGVDFYLSGNTIYF